The rows below give T cell receptor beta chains drawn from one sample of a study of vaccination and CD4 T cells after COVID-19. TCRdb re-called the PCR reads through MiXCR, storing one row per CDR3 protein. The sample lists some 11,000 distinct CDR3 sequences, roughly two thirds occurring once. The antigens for these receptors are not known. The specimen comprised CD4+ T cells from blood, cultured in vitro, sampled before SARS-CoV-2 vaccination. The origin of the receptors is a human donor who had recovered from COVID-19. Both conserved end residues are part of each CDR3. D genes are given only for firm matches. Rows may omit the clone size; those that give it use once, few, many or a size class.

d_gene: .
v_gene: TRBV2
j_gene: TRBJ1-5
abundance: .
CDR3aa: CASSDSVENQPQHF
CDR3nt: TGTGCCAGCAGTGACTCGGTCGAGAATCAGCCCCAGCATTTT

d_gene: .
v_gene: TRBV9
j_gene: TRBJ2-2
abundance: .
CDR3aa: CASSVPGELFF
CDR3nt: TGTGCCAGCAGCGTACCCGGGGAGCTGTTTTTT

d_gene: .
v_gene: TRBV4-3
j_gene: TRBJ2-3
abundance: once
CDR3aa: CASSQASTDTQYF
CDR3nt: TGCGCCAGCAGCCAAGCAAGCACAGATACGCAGTATTTT

d_gene: .
v_gene: TRBV18
j_gene: TRBJ2-3
abundance: .
CDR3aa: CASSPLGLAKDTQYF
CDR3nt: TGTGCCAGCTCACCGCTCGGGCTAGCGAAGGATACGCAGTATTTT

d_gene: .
v_gene: TRBV20-1
j_gene: TRBJ2-3
abundance: .
CDR3aa: CSASVSPRTDTQYF
CDR3nt: TGCAGTGCTAGTGTTTCCCCGCGGACAGATACGCAGTATTTT

d_gene: .
v_gene: TRBV20-1
j_gene: TRBJ2-5
abundance: .
CDR3aa: CSALLGQGGETQYF
CDR3nt: TGCAGTGCTTTACTAGGACAGGGAGGGGAGACCCAGTACTTC

d_gene: TRBD2
v_gene: TRBV4-2
j_gene: TRBJ2-5
abundance: .
CDR3aa: CASSPSTSGRFGETQYF
CDR3nt: TGTGCCAGCAGCCCATCTACTAGCGGGAGGTTTGGAGAGACCCAGTACTTC

d_gene: .
v_gene: TRBV20-1
j_gene: TRBJ1-5
abundance: few
CDR3aa: CSARNAGANNQPQHF
CDR3nt: TGCAGTGCTAGAAACGCCGGGGCTAATAATCAGCCCCAGCATTTT

d_gene: TRBD2
v_gene: TRBV7-9
j_gene: TRBJ2-1
abundance: .
CDR3aa: CASSSPRASGRVNNEQFF
CDR3nt: TGTGCCAGCAGCTCCCCTCGGGCTAGCGGGAGGGTAAACAATGAGCAGTTCTTC

d_gene: TRBD1
v_gene: TRBV7-8
j_gene: TRBJ2-7
abundance: .
CDR3aa: CASSLGQGGAEQYF
CDR3nt: TGTGCCAGCAGCTTGGGACAGGGGGGGGCGGAGCAGTACTTC

d_gene: .
v_gene: TRBV27
j_gene: TRBJ1-3
abundance: .
CDR3aa: CASRGRPRNTIYF
CDR3nt: TGTGCCAGCAGGGGGAGACCTAGGAACACCATATATTTT

d_gene: .
v_gene: TRBV19
j_gene: TRBJ2-5
abundance: .
CDR3aa: CASRDTGVETQYF
CDR3nt: TGTGCCAGTAGGGATACAGGAGTAGAGACCCAGTACTTC

d_gene: .
v_gene: TRBV5-4
j_gene: TRBJ1-2
abundance: .
CDR3aa: CASSPTGGTADDYTF
CDR3nt: TGTGCCAGCAGCCCGACGGGCGGGACCGCGGATGACTACACCTTC

d_gene: .
v_gene: TRBV2
j_gene: TRBJ1-6
abundance: once
CDR3aa: CASSGSGSAAPLHF
CDR3nt: TGTGCCAGCAGTGGATCTGGGTCTGCAGCACCCCTCCACTTT

d_gene: .
v_gene: TRBV6-5
j_gene: TRBJ2-7
abundance: .
CDR3aa: CASSYVRAYEQYF
CDR3nt: TGTGCCAGCAGTTATGTCAGAGCCTACGAGCAGTACTTC

d_gene: .
v_gene: TRBV7-9
j_gene: TRBJ2-3
abundance: .
CDR3aa: CASSQIQGGADTQYF
CDR3nt: TGTGCCAGCAGCCAAATCCAGGGGGGGGCAGATACGCAGTATTTT

d_gene: TRBD1
v_gene: TRBV20-1
j_gene: TRBJ1-4
abundance: .
CDR3aa: CSARGQGDTTNEKLFF
CDR3nt: TGCAGTGCTAGAGGACAGGGGGATACAACTAATGAAAAACTGTTTTTT

d_gene: .
v_gene: TRBV20-1
j_gene: TRBJ2-3
abundance: few
CDR3aa: CSARDRRVGDTQYF
CDR3nt: TGCAGTGCTAGAGACCGAAGGGTTGGTGATACGCAGTATTTT

d_gene: TRBD2
v_gene: TRBV20-1
j_gene: TRBJ2-7
abundance: few
CDR3aa: CSAGTSGLTYEQYF
CDR3nt: TGCAGTGCGGGTACTAGCGGACTTACCTACGAGCAGTACTTC

d_gene: TRBD2
v_gene: TRBV2
j_gene: TRBJ2-5
abundance: few
CDR3aa: CASSDTSGYQETQYF
CDR3nt: TGTGCCAGCAGTGATACTAGCGGGTACCAAGAGACCCAGTACTTC

d_gene: .
v_gene: TRBV27
j_gene: TRBJ2-5
abundance: .
CDR3aa: CASSLNTQETQYF
CDR3nt: TGTGCCAGCAGCCTGAACACCCAAGAGACCCAGTACTTC

d_gene: .
v_gene: TRBV2
j_gene: TRBJ2-3
abundance: few
CDR3aa: CASSSGTRGDTQYF
CDR3nt: TGTGCCAGCAGTTCCGGGACCCGGGGCGATACGCAGTATTTT

d_gene: .
v_gene: TRBV28
j_gene: TRBJ1-2
abundance: .
CDR3aa: CASSSGGAGGYGYTF
CDR3nt: TGTGCCAGCAGTTCCGGGGGCGCCGGAGGCTATGGCTACACCTTC

d_gene: TRBD1
v_gene: TRBV19
j_gene: TRBJ1-5
abundance: few
CDR3aa: CASSTYRGGNQPQHF
CDR3nt: TGTGCCAGTAGTACCTACAGGGGAGGGAATCAGCCCCAGCATTTT

d_gene: .
v_gene: TRBV20-1
j_gene: TRBJ1-1
abundance: .
CDR3aa: CSGRSGGHTEAFF
CDR3nt: TGCAGTGGCCGATCGGGGGGACACACTGAAGCTTTCTTT

d_gene: TRBD1
v_gene: TRBV3-1
j_gene: TRBJ1-2
abundance: .
CDR3aa: CASSHPRGSYGYTF
CDR3nt: TGTGCCAGCAGCCACCCCAGGGGGAGCTATGGCTACACCTTC

d_gene: .
v_gene: TRBV28
j_gene: TRBJ1-2
abundance: .
CDR3aa: CASSLTDGTYYGYTF
CDR3nt: TGTGCCAGCAGTTTAACAGACGGGACGTACTATGGCTACACCTTC

d_gene: TRBD2
v_gene: TRBV20-1
j_gene: TRBJ2-3
abundance: .
CDR3aa: CSAREAGGVDTQYF
CDR3nt: TGCAGTGCTAGAGAGGCGGGAGGAGTAGATACGCAGTATTTT

d_gene: .
v_gene: TRBV27
j_gene: TRBJ1-1
abundance: .
CDR3aa: CASSLRRPKGNRAGF
CDR3nt: TGTGCCAGCAGTTTGAGAAGGCCGAAAGGAAACAGGGCGGGTTTT

d_gene: .
v_gene: TRBV5-4
j_gene: TRBJ2-3
abundance: .
CDR3aa: CASSARGEGLYTQYF
CDR3nt: TGTGCCAGCAGCGCTAGGGGGGAGGGCTTATATACGCAGTATTTT

d_gene: TRBD1
v_gene: TRBV12-3/TRBV12-4
j_gene: TRBJ1-5
abundance: .
CDR3aa: CASSLYDRGLQPQHF
CDR3nt: TGTGCCAGCAGTTTGTACGACAGGGGACTGCAGCCCCAGCATTTT

d_gene: TRBD1
v_gene: TRBV2
j_gene: TRBJ2-7
abundance: .
CDR3aa: CASSRTGYEQYF
CDR3nt: TGTGCCAGCAGTAGGACAGGGTACGAGCAGTACTTC

d_gene: .
v_gene: TRBV10-3
j_gene: TRBJ1-5
abundance: .
CDR3aa: CAIGDGKNQPQHF
CDR3nt: TGTGCCATCGGAGACGGGAAAAATCAGCCCCAGCATTTT

d_gene: TRBD1
v_gene: TRBV7-9
j_gene: TRBJ2-7
abundance: few
CDR3aa: CASSLDSGGRSGQYF
CDR3nt: TGTGCCAGCAGCTTAGATTCAGGGGGCAGAAGCGGGCAGTACTTC

d_gene: .
v_gene: TRBV24-1
j_gene: TRBJ2-7
abundance: .
CDR3aa: CATSDPSGLRPYEQYF
CDR3nt: TGTGCCACCAGTGACCCGTCGGGGCTCAGACCCTACGAGCAGTACTTC

d_gene: .
v_gene: TRBV6-2/TRBV6-3
j_gene: TRBJ2-2
abundance: .
CDR3aa: CASSYRDTGELFF
CDR3nt: TGTGCCAGCAGTTACAGGGACACCGGGGAGCTGTTTTTT

d_gene: .
v_gene: TRBV7-9
j_gene: TRBJ2-7
abundance: .
CDR3aa: CASSLGFRGIGEQYF
CDR3nt: TGTGCCAGCAGCTTAGGCTTTCGGGGAATCGGCGAGCAGTACTTC

d_gene: .
v_gene: TRBV18
j_gene: TRBJ1-5
abundance: .
CDR3aa: CASSPLSGSNQPQHF
CDR3nt: TGTGCCAGCTCACCACTCTCAGGTAGCAATCAGCCCCAGCATTTT

d_gene: .
v_gene: TRBV6-2/TRBV6-3
j_gene: TRBJ2-1
abundance: .
CDR3aa: CASSYSRRNEQFF
CDR3nt: TGTGCCAGCAGTTACTCTCGGCGCAATGAGCAGTTCTTC

d_gene: TRBD1
v_gene: TRBV28
j_gene: TRBJ2-5
abundance: .
CDR3aa: CASSIQGAQTQYF
CDR3nt: TGTGCCAGCAGTATCCAGGGGGCTCAGACCCAGTACTTC

d_gene: .
v_gene: TRBV12-2
j_gene: TRBJ2-3
abundance: large
CDR3aa: CASRPMWVARTDTQYF
CDR3nt: TGTGCAAGTCGTCCCATGTGGGTCGCCCGCACAGATACGCAGTATTTT